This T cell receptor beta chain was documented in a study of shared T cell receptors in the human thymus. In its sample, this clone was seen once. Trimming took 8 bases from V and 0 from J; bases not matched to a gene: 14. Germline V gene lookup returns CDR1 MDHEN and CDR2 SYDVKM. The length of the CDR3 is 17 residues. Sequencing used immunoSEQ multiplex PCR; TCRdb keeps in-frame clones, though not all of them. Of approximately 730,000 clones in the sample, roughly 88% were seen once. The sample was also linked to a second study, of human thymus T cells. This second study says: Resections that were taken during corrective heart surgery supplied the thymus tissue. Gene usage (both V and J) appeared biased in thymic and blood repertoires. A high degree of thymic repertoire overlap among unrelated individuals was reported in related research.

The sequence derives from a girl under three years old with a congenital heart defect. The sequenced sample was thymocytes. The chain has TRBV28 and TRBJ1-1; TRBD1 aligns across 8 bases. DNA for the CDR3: TGTGCCAGCTCCTCCCGAAGGACAGGGCCCATGAACACTGAAGCTTTCTTT. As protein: CASSSRRTGPMNTEAFF. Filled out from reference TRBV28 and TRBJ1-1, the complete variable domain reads DVKVTQSSRYLVKRTGEKVFLECVQDMDHENMFWYRQDPGLGLRLIYFSYDVKMKEKGDIPEGYSVSREKKERFSLILESASTNQTSMYLCASSSRRTGPMNTEAFFGQGTRLTVV.